Only one count was recorded for the clone carrying this T cell receptor beta chain. In the study's own analysis: Reference gene primer amplification in the assay estimated nucleated cell counts. Some clones are missing from TCRdb's copy, which holds only in-frame ones; the method was immunoSEQ multiplex PCR. V, J and clone size are taken as reported in that table, and D and trimming were inferred from the DNA itself. The repertoire has roughly 76,000 clones, about four fifths of them found once; the top ten carry more than 20%. This entry comes from a study of blood T cell repertoires in COVID-19. About the research overall: Sample material is recorded as cDNA or gDNA derived from T cells, B-cell-depleted T cells, or PBMCs.

Germline V gene data show CDR1 as SGHRS and CDR2 as YFSETQ. V was cut by 3 bases and J by 0 bases, with 13 bases left in between. The CDR3 sequence is 17 residues long. V usage is TRBV5-1 and J usage is TRBJ1-6; TRBD1 is a possible D gene (5 bases). Sequenced input: peripheral blood. The TCR comes from a man in his 70s with acute or convalescent COVID-19. The CDR3 DNA is TGCGCCAGCAGCTGGGACTCCCCGAGCTCCTATAATTCACCCCTCCACTTT. This codes for CASSWDSPSSYNSPLHF.